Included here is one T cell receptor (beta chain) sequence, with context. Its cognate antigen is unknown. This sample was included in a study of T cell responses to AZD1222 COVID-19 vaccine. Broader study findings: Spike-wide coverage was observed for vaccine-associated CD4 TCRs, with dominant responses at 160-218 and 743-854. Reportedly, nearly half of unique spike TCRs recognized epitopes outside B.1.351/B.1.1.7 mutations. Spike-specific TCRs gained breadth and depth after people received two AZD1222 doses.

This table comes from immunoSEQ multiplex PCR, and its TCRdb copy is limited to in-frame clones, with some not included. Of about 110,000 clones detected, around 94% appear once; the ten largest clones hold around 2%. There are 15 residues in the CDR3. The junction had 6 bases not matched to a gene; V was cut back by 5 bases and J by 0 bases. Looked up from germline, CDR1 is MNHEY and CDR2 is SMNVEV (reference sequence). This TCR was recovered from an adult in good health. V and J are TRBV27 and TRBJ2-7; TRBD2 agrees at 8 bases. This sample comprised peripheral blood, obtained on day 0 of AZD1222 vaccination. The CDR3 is CASSRGGLSSYEQYF. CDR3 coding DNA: TGTGCCAGCAGTCGGGGGGGACTTAGCTCCTACGAGCAGTACTTC.